Included here is one T cell receptor beta chain sequence, with context. Antigen unknown. The sample is drawn from a study of cytomegalovirus exposure and HLA in healthy donors. Losses at the gene ends were 4 bases for V and 1 base for J; bases not matched to a gene: 9. The CDR3 length is 17 residues. Per germline, CDR1 SNHLY and CDR2 FYNNEI. Using immunoSEQ multiplex PCR, the repertoire was profiled, and TCRdb retains in-frame clones only, with some absent. This table holds about 160,000 clones, 70% to 90% found once. The study, taken as a whole, reports: Both high specificity and high sensitivity reportedly marked the classifier's diagnosis of cytomegalovirus status. According to the study, roughly 180 TCR beta chains were cytomegalovirus-associated. In vitro work confirmed that a few CMV-associated chains recognize CMV antigens.

Donors came from a validation cohort of fewer than 150 subjects, distinct from the first 666-subject cohort. The specimen was PBMCs. The clonotype originates from a man between 18 and 35 years old in good health and CMV-seronegative. The rearrangement joins TRBV2 to TRBJ1-5, with 8 bases aligning to TRBD1. In DNA form, the CDR3 reads TGTGCCAGCAGTGGGACAGGGAATACAGACAGCAATCAGCCCCAGCATTTT. Translation gives CASSGTGNTDSNQPQHF.